This is a list of T cell receptor beta chains from one sample in a study of siplizumab effects on memory and regulatory T cells. Sequencing was performed with immunoSEQ multiplex PCR; in TCRdb, only in-frame clones are kept and a portion is missing. The sample contains some 120,000 clones, roughly 95% of which appear only once. Sequenced material: non-Treg CD4+ T cells sorted from blood. These receptors were collected from a human donor in good health. The CDR3 runs from the conserved cysteine through the conserved F or W. Fields, in order: J gene, CDR3 length, D gene, V gene, clone size, CDR3 DNA, CDR3 protein. A D gene is named only where the DNA matches it firmly. Only part of the rows carry a size: once, few, many, or a class if the clone is expanded.

>TRBJ2-1|14|TRBD1|TRBV7-6|-
TGTGCCAGCAGCCCAAGGACAGGGGCGAATGAGCAGTTCTTC
CASSPRTGANEQFF
>TRBJ2-5|12|-|TRBV6-5|-
TGTGCCAGCAGTTACGTGGGCGAGACCCAGTACTTC
CASSYVGETQYF
>TRBJ2-1|17|TRBD2|TRBV7-2|-
TGTGCCAGCAGCTTAGGGTGGCGAATAGCGGGGAGGGTTGAGCAGTTCTTC
CASSLGWRIAGRVEQFF
>TRBJ2-3|15|-|TRBV29-1|few
TGCAGCGCGTTGGGAGTGCTTACTAGCCCAGATACGCAGTATTTT
CSALGVLTSPDTQYF
>TRBJ2-3|15|-|TRBV12-5|-
TGTGCTAGTGGTTTGCCCTCAGGGGCCCCGAATACGCAGTATTTT
CASGLPSGAPNTQYF
>TRBJ2-7|16|TRBD1|TRBV5-1|-
TGCGCCAGCAGCCTGGTAGGGACAGACAAAAACTACGAGCAGTACTTC
CASSLVGTDKNYEQYF
>TRBJ1-5|16|-|TRBV27|-
TGTGCCAGCAGTCCGGGGCGACAGACTATTCAGCCCCACTGGCATTTT
CASSPGRQTIQPHWHF
>TRBJ2-1|15|-|TRBV5-1|-
TGCGCCAGCAGCGCTGACGGGGACCCATACAATGAGCAGTTCTTC
CASSADGDPYNEQFF
>TRBJ1-2|15|-|TRBV6-1|-
TGTGCCAGCAGTGAATCGGGGCAGGCGAACTATGGCTACACCTTC
CASSESGQANYGYTF
>TRBJ1-5|13|-|TRBV2|-
TGTGCCAGCATGCGGGGCCCAAATCAGCCCCAGCATTTT
CASMRGPNQPQHF
>TRBJ2-3|16|TRBD2|TRBV7-2|-
TGTGCCAGCAGCCGATTAGCGGGGGGGGGCACAGATACGCAGTATTTT
CASSRLAGGGTDTQYF
>TRBJ1-3|14|TRBD1|TRBV18|few
TGTGCCAGCTCACCAGACAGGGCTGGAAACACCATATATTTT
CASSPDRAGNTIYF
>TRBJ2-5|13|-|TRBV19|-
TGTGCCAGTAGTCATGGAGTGAGAGAGACCCAGTACTTC
CASSHGVRETQYF
>TRBJ2-6|13|-|TRBV6-1|once
TGTGCCAGCAGTGCTCTGGGCGGGGACGTCCTGACTTTC
CASSALGGDVLTF
>TRBJ2-7|14|TRBD2|TRBV11-2|-
TGTGCCAGCAGCTTAGGGGGACTAGAGTACGAGCAGTACTTC
CASSLGGLEYEQYF
>TRBJ1-2|15|TRBD1|TRBV15|-
TGTGCCACCAGCAGAGGACAGGGCGGTAACTATGGCTACACCTTC
CATSRGQGGNYGYTF
>TRBJ2-2|13|-|TRBV7-6|-
TGTGCCAGCAGCTTAATGGTGGCCGGGGAGCTGTTTTTT
CASSLMVAGELFF
>TRBJ1-5|15|-|TRBV5-5|-
TGTGCCAGCAGCTTGGGCAGTACAAGCAATCAGCCCCAGCATTTT
CASSLGSTSNQPQHF
>TRBJ1-2|16|TRBD1|TRBV5-6|-
TGTGCCAGCAGCCGCGGACAGGGCTTCACTAACTATGGCTACACCTTC
CASSRGQGFTNYGYTF
>TRBJ1-2|15|TRBD1|TRBV4-1|-
TGCGCCAGCAGCCAAGGACAGGGAAGAAACTATGGCTACACCTTC
CASSQGQGRNYGYTF
>TRBJ1-1|12|-|TRBV19|-
TGTGCCTCCCACTCAGTGAACACTGAAGCTTTCTTT
CASHSVNTEAFF
>TRBJ2-1|20|TRBD2|TRBV7-6|-
TGTGCCAGCAGCTTATCCCGTCCACGGGGACTAGCGGGGCCCCTCAATGAGCAGTTCTTC
CASSLSRPRGLAGPLNEQFF
>TRBJ2-3|17|-|TRBV4-1|-
TGCGCCAGCAGCCAAGATAACCCCGGTGGAGGGCTGGATACGCAGTATTTT
CASSQDNPGGGLDTQYF
>TRBJ2-2|16|TRBD1|TRBV28|-
TGTGCCAGCAGTTTAAAGGGACAGGGAAGAACCGGGGAGCTGTTTTTT
CASSLKGQGRTGELFF
>TRBJ1-3|17|-|TRBV5-6|-
TGTGCCAGCAGCTTGAAGGGGACAACCACCTCTGGAAACACCATATATTTT
CASSLKGTTTSGNTIYF
>TRBJ2-3|13|-|TRBV2|-
TGTGCCGGGCGTCGGGGACCAGGAGATACGCAGTATTTT
CAGRRGPGDTQYF
>TRBJ2-1|15|-|TRBV7-8|once
TGTGCCAGCAGCTTAGCTACGAGGCTCTACAATGAGCAGTTCTTC
CASSLATRLYNEQFF
>TRBJ1-2|13|-|TRBV6-1|-
TGTGCCAGCAGGGTGACAGTAAACTATGGCTACACCTTC
CASRVTVNYGYTF
>TRBJ1-6|15|-|TRBV4-1|-
TGCGCCAGCAGCCAAGTCGGTACCTATAATTCACCCCTCCACTTT
CASSQVGTYNSPLHF
>TRBJ2-7|14|-|TRBV5-1|-
TGCGCCAGCAGCGTGGATGGACTTTTATACGAGCAGTACTTC
CASSVDGLLYEQYF
>TRBJ2-1|16|TRBD1|TRBV7-3|-
TGTGCCAGCAGCTCTGGACAGGGGACCCCGGTTAGGGAGCAGTTCTTC
CASSSGQGTPVREQFF
>TRBJ1-1|13|-|TRBV27|-
TGTGCCAGCAGTTCAAATAATATTCCCACAGCTTTCTTT
CASSSNNIPTAFF
>TRBJ2-5|15|-|TRBV10-3|once
TGTGCCATCAGTGAGTCGTCACAGGGAGCGGAGACCCAGTACTTC
CAISESSQGAETQYF
>TRBJ2-1|17|TRBD2|TRBV4-2|-
TGTGCCAGCAGCCAAAATCCGGGACTAGCGGGGGTTAGTGAGCAGTTCTTC
CASSQNPGLAGVSEQFF
>TRBJ2-3|17|TRBD2|TRBV18|-
TGTGCCAGCTCACTAGGGACTAGCGGGTCTGGCACAGATACGCAGTATTTT
CASSLGTSGSGTDTQYF
>TRBJ1-1|15|-|TRBV7-2|-
TGTGCCAGCAGCCCCCGTAGGGGGGCGAGGACTGAAGCTTTCTTT
CASSPRRGARTEAFF
>TRBJ1-1|17|TRBD1|TRBV5-1|-
TGCGCCAGCAGCTTGGGAGGGACAGGGACCACCTACACTGAAGCTTTCTTT
CASSLGGTGTTYTEAFF
>TRBJ1-1|11|-|TRBV20-1|-
TGCAGTGCTAGAATGAACACTGAAGCTTTCTTT
CSARMNTEAFF
>TRBJ2-7|17|-|TRBV18|-
TGTGCCAGCTCACCATTGGCTCCAGCCGTGGGCTCCTACGAGCAGTACTTC
CASSPLAPAVGSYEQYF
>TRBJ2-5|15|-|TRBV10-3|-
TGTGCCATCAGGAACCGGGACGCGGGCGAAGAGACCCAGTACTTC
CAIRNRDAGEETQYF
>TRBJ1-1|14|-|TRBV6-1|-
TGTGCCAGCAGTGAAAGGGTGGGGAACACTGAAGCTTTCTTT
CASSERVGNTEAFF
>TRBJ2-2|12|-|TRBV28|few
TGTGCCAGCGGGGGGGCTATCGGGGAGCTGTTTTTT
CASGGAIGELFF
>TRBJ2-1|18|TRBD2|TRBV29-1|-
TGCAGCGTTCGATCCCGGGAGGGAACCGGGACACCTAACAATGAGCAGTTCTTC
CSVRSREGTGTPNNEQFF
>TRBJ1-5|15|-|TRBV7-2|few
TGTGCCAGCAGCTTTAGTGTAGGAGGGGGTCAGCCCCAGCATTTT
CASSFSVGGGQPQHF
>TRBJ1-4|15|TRBD1|TRBV7-2|-
TGTGCCAGCAGCCTTGGGACAGTCTCTAATGAAAAACTGTTTTTT
CASSLGTVSNEKLFF
>TRBJ1-2|16|-|TRBV4-2|-
TGTGCCAGCAGCCAAGTGTCAGCGACAGGCCCCACGGGCTACACCTTC
CASSQVSATGPTGYTF
>TRBJ1-4|14|-|TRBV5-5|-
TGTGCCAGCAGCTTAGGACCGGATAATGAAAAACTGTTTTTT
CASSLGPDNEKLFF
>TRBJ1-2|14|-|TRBV6-5|-
-
CASSSSTGEVGYTF
>TRBJ2-1|19|TRBD2|TRBV7-2|once
TGTGCCAGCAGCCGAAGGACTAGCGGGGGGCTGAGCTCCTACAATGAGCAGTTCTTC
CASSRRTSGGLSSYNEQFF
>TRBJ1-1|14|-|TRBV7-6|-
TGTGCCAGCAGCTTAAGGGCCCAGGGCACTGAAGCTTTCTTT
CASSLRAQGTEAFF